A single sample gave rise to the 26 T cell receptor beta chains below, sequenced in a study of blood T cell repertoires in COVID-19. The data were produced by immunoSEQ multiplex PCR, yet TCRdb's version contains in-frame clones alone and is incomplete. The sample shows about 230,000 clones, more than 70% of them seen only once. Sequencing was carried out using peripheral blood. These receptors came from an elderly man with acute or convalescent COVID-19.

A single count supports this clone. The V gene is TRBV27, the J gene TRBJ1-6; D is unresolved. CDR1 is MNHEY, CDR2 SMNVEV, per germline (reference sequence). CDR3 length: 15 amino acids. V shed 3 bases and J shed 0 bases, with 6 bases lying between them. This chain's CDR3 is CASSFLSSYNSPLHF. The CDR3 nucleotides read TGTGCCAGCAGTTTTCTCAGCTCCTATAATTCACCCCTCCACTTT.

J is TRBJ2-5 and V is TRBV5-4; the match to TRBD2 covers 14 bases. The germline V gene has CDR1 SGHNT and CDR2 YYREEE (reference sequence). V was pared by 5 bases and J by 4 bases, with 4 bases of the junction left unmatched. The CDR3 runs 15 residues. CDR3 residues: CASRPGLAGGETQYF. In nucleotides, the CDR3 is TGTGCCAGCAGACCAGGACTAGCGGGAGGAGAGACCCAGTACTTC.

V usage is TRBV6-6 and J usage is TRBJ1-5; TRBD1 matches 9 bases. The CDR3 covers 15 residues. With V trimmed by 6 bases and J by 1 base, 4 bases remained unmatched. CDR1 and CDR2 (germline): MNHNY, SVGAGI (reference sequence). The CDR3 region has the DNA TGTGCCAGCAGGAGGACAGGGGACAGCAATCAGCCCCAGCATTTT. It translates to CASRRTGDSNQPQHF.

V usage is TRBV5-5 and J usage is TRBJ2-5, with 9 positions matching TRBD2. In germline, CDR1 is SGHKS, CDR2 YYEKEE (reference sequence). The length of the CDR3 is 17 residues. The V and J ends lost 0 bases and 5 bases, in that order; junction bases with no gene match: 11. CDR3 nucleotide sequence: TGTGCCAGCAGCTTGGAAGGAAGGACTAGCGTTCTGGAGACCCAGTACTTC. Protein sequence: CASSLEGRTSVLETQYF.

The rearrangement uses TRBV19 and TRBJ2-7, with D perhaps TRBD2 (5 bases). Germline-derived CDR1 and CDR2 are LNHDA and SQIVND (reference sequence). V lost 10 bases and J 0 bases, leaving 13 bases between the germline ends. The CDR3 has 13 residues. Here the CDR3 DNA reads TGTGCCACAAAACAAGGGAGCTCCTACGAGCAGTACTTC. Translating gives CATKQGSSYEQYF.

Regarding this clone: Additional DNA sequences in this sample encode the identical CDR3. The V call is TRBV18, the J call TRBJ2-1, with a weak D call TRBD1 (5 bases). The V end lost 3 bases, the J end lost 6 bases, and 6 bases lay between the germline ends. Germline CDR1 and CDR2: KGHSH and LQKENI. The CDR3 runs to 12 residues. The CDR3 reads CASSPQGNEQFF. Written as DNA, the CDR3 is TGTGCCAGCTCACCGCAGGGCAATGAGCAGTTCTTC. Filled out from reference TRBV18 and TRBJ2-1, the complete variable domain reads NAGVMQNPRHLVRRRGQEARLRCSPMKGHSHVYWYRQLPEEGLKFMVYLQKENIIDESGMPKERFSAEFPKEGPSILRIQQVVRGDSAAYFCASSPQGNEQFFGPGTRLTVL.

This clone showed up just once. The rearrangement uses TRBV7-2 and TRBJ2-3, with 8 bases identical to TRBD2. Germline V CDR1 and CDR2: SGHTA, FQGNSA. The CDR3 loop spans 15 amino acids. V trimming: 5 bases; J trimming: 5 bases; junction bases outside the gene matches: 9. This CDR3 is CASSTAGGGGDTQYF. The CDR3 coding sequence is TGTGCCAGCAGCACCGCGGGGGGCGGTGGAGATACGCAGTATTTT.

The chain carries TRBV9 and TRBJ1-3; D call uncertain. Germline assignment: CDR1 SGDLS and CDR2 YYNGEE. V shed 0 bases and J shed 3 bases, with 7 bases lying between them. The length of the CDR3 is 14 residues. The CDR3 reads CASSVADSGNTIYF. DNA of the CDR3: TGTGCCAGCAGCGTAGCTGATAGTGGAAACACCATATATTTT.

The CDR3 nucleotides are TGTGCCAGCAGATCAGACATGAACACAGATACGCAGTATTTT. Protein: CASRSDMNTDTQYF. The V gene is TRBV7-9, the J gene TRBJ2-3, with unresolved D. From germline, CDR1 is SEHNR and CDR2 FQNEAQ (reference sequence). V was pared by 6 bases and J by 2 bases, with 12 bases between. The length of the CDR3 is 14 residues.

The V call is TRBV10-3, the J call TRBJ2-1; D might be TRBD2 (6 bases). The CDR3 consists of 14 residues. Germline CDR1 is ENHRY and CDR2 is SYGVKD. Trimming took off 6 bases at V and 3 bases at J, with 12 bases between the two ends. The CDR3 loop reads CAISLAQNYNEQFF. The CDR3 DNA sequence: TGTGCCATCAGCCTAGCGCAAAACTACAATGAGCAGTTCTTC.

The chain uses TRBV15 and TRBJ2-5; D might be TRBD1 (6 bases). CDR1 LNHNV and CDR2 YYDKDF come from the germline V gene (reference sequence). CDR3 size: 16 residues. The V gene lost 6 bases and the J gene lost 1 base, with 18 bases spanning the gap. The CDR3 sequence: CATRSVKGRGQETQYF. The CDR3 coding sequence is TGTGCCACCAGATCAGTAAAGGGCAGGGGCCAAGAGACCCAGTACTTC.

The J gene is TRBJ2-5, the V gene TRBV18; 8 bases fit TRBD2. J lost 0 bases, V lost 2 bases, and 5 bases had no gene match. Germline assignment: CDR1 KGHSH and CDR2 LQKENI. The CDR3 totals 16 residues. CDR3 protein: CASSPAQLADQETQYF. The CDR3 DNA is TGTGCCAGCTCACCAGCCCAACTAGCGGACCAAGAGACCCAGTACTTC.

The CDR3 is CASSPGTGETNYGYTF. The CDR3 DNA reads TGTGCCAGCAGCCCCGGGACAGGGGAGACCAACTATGGCTACACCTTC. This chain links TRBV9 with TRBJ1-2, with 10 bases aligning to TRBD1. The length of the CDR3 is 16 residues. Germline V lookup: CDR1 SGDLS, CDR2 YYNGEE. The V gene end was trimmed by 4 bases and the J gene end by 2 bases; junction bases not matched to a gene: 8.

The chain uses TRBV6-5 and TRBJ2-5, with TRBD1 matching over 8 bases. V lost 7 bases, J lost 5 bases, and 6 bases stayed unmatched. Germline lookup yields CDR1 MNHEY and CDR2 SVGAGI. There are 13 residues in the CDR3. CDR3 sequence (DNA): TGTGCCAGCAACAGGGGGGCCGGGGAGACCCAGTACTTC. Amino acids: CASNRGAGETQYF.

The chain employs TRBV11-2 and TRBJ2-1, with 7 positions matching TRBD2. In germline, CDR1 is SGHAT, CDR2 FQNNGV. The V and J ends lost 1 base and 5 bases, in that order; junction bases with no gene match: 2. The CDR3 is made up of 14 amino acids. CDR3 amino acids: CASSLAGGNNEQFF. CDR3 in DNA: TGTGCCAGCAGCTTAGCGGGGGGAAACAATGAGCAGTTCTTC. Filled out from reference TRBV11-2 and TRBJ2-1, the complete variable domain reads EAGVAQSPRYKIIEKRQSVAFWCNPISGHATLYWYQQILGQGPKLLIQFQNNGVVDDSQLPKDRFSAERLKGVDSTLKIQPAKLEDSAVYLCASSLAGGNNEQFFGPGTRLTVL.

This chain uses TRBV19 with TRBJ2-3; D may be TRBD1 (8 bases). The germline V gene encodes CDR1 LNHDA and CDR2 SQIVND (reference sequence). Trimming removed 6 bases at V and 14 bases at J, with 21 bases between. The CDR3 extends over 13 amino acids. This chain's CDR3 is CASSSIDRGGLYF. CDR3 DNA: TGTGCCAGTAGCTCCATCGACAGGGGAGGGCTGTATTTT.

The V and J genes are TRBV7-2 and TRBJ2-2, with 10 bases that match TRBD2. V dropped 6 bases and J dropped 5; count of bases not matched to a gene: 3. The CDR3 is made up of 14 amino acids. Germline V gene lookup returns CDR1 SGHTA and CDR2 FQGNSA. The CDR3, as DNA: TGTGCCAGCAGTAGCGGGGGGCAGACCGGGGAGCTGTTTTTT. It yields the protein CASSSGGQTGELFF.

Here the CDR3 reads CASSFALSYEQYF. CDR3 nucleotide sequence: TGTGCCAGCAGTTTCGCGCTATCCTACGAGCAGTACTTC. V gene TRBV28 combines with J gene TRBJ2-7; D ambiguous. The CDR3 consists of 13 residues. Between the trimmed V and J ends, which lost 3 bases and 1 base, there was a span of 7 bases. Per germline, CDR1 MDHEN and CDR2 SYDVKM.

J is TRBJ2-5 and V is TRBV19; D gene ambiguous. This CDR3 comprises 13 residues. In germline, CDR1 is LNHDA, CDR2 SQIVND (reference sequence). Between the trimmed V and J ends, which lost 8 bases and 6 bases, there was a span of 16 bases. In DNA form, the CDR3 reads TGTGCCAGTCTACCCGACGGCGGCAAGACCCAGTACTTC. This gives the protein CASLPDGGKTQYF.

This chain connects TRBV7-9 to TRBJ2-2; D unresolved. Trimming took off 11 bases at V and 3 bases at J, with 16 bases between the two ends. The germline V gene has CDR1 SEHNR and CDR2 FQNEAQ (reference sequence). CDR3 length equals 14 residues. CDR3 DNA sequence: TGTGCCTCTCTGTCCCTTTCCGACACCGGGGAGCTGTTTTTT. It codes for CASLSLSDTGELFF.

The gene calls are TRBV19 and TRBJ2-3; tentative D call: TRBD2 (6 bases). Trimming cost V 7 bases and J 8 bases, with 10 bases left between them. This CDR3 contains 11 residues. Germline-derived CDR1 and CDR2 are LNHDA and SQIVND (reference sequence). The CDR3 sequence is CASIRGFTQYF. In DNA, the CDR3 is TGTGCCAGTATACGGGGGTTTACGCAGTATTTT.

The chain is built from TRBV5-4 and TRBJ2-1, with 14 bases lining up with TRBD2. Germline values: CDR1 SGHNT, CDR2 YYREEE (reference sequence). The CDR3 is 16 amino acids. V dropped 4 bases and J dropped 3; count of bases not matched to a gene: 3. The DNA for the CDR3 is TGTGCCAGCAGCACCGGGACTAGCGGGAGCTACAATGAGCAGTTCTTC. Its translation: CASSTGTSGSYNEQFF.

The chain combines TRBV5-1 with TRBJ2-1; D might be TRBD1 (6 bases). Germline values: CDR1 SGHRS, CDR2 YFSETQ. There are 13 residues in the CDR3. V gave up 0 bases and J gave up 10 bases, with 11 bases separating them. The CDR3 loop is CASSLDPGEEQFF. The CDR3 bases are TGCGCCAGCAGCTTGGACCCAGGGGAAGAGCAGTTCTTC.

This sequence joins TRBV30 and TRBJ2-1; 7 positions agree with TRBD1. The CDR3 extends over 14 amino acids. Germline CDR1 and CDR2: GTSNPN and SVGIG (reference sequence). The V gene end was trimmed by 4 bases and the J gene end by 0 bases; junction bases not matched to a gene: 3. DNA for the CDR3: TGTGCCTGGACTCGACAGGGCTCCTACAATGAGCAGTTCTTC. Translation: CAWTRQGSYNEQFF.

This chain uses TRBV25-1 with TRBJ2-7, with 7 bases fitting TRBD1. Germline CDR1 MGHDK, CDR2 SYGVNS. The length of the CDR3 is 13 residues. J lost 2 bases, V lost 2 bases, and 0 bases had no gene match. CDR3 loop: CASSETGAYEQYF. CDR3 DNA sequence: TGTGCCAGCAGTGAAACAGGGGCCTACGAGCAGTACTTC.

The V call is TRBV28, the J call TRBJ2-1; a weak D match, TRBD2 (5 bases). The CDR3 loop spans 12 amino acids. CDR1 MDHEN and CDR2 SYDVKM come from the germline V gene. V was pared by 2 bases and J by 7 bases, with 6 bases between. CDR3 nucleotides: TGTGCCAGCAGTTTAGAGGGTAATGAGCAGTTCTTC. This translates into CASSLEGNEQFF.